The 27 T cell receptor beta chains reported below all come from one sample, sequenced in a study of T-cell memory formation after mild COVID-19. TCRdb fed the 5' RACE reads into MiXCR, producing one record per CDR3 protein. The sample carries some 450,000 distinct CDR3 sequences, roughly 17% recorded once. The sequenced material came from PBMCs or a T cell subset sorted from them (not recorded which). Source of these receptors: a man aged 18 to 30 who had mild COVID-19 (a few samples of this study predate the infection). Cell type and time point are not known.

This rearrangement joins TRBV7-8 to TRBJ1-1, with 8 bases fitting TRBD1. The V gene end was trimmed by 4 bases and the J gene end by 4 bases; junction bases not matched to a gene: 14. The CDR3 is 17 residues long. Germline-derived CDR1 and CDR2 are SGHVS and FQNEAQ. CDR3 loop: CASSWGVPGGAGTEAFF. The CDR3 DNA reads TGTGCCAGCAGCTGGGGGGTGCCAGGGGGCGCGGGCACTGAAGCTTTCTTT.

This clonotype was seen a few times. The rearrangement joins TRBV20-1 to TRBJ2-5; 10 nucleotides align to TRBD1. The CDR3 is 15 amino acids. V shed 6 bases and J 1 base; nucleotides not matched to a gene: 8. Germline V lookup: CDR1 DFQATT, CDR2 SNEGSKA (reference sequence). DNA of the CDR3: TGCAGTGCCCATACGGGACAGGGGCCCCAAGAGACCCAGTACTTC. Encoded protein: CSAHTGQGPQETQYF.

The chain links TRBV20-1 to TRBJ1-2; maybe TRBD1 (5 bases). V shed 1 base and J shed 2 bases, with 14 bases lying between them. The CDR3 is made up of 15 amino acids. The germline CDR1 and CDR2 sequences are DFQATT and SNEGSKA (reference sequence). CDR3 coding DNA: TGCAGTGCTAGAGCCTATCAGGGAGGGAACTATGGCTACACCTTC. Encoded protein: CSARAYQGGNYGYTF.

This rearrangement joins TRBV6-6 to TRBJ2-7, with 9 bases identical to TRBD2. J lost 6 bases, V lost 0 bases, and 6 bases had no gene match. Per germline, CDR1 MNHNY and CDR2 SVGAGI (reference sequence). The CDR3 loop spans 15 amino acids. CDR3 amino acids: CASSYSGTSLIEQYF. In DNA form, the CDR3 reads TGTGCCAGCAGTTACTCAGGGACTAGCCTCATCGAGCAGTACTTC.

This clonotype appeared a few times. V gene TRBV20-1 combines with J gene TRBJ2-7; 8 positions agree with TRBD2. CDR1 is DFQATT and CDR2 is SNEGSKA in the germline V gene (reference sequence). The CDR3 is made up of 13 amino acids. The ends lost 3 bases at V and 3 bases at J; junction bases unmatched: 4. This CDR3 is CSASGGGLYEQYF. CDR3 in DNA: TGCAGTGCTAGTGGCGGGGGGCTCTACGAGCAGTACTTC.

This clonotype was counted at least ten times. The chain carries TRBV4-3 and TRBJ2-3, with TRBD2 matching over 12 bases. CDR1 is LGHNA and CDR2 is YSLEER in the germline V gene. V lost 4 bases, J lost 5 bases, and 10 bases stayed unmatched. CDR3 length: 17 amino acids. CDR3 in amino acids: CASSRVTGLAGLDTQYF. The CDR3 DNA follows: TGCGCCAGCAGCCGAGTTACCGGACTAGCGGGGTTAGATACGCAGTATTTT.

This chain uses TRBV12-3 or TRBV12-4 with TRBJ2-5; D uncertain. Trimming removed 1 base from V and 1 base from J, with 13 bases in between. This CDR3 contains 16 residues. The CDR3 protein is CASSLDPKWGQETQYF. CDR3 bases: TGTGCCAGCAGTTTAGATCCAAAATGGGGCCAAGAGACCCAGTACTTC.

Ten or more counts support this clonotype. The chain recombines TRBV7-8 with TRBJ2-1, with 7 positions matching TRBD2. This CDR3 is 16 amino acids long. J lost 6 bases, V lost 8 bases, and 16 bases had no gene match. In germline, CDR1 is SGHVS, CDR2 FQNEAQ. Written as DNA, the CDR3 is TGTGCCAGCGGGACTACTCGGGACTCCACTCGCAATGAGCAGTTCTTC. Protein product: CASGTTRDSTRNEQFF.

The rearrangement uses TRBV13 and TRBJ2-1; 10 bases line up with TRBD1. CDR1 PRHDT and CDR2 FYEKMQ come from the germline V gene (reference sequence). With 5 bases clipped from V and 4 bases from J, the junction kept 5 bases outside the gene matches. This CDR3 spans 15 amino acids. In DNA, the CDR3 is TGTGCCAGCAGCATAGACAGGGGGCCATACAATGAGCAGTTCTTC. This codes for CASSIDRGPYNEQFF.

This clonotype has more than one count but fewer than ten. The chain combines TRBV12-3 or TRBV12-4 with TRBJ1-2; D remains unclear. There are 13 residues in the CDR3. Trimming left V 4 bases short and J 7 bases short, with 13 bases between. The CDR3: CASSYPDGAGYTF. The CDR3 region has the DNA TGTGCCAGCAGTTACCCGGATGGAGCTGGCTACACCTTC.

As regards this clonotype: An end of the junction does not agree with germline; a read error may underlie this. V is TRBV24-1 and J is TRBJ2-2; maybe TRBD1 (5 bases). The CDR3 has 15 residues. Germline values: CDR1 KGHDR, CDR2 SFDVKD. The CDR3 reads CATSDLNRNTWELFF. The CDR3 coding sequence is TGTGCCACCAGTGATCTAAACAGGAACACCTGGGAGCTGTTTTTT.

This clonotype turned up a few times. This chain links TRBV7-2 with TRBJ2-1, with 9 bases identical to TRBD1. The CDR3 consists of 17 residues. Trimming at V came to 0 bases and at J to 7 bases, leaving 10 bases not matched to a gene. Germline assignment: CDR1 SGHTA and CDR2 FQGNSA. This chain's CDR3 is CASSLALSTGGWNEQFF. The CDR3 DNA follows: TGTGCCAGCAGCTTAGCGCTTTCGACAGGGGGATGGAATGAGCAGTTCTTC.

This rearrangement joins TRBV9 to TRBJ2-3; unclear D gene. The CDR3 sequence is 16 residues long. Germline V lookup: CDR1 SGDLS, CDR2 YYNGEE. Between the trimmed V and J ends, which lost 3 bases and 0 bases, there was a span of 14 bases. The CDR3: CASSELRTISTDTQYF. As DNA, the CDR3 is TGTGCCAGCAGCGAGCTCCGAACGATTAGCACAGATACGCAGTATTTT.

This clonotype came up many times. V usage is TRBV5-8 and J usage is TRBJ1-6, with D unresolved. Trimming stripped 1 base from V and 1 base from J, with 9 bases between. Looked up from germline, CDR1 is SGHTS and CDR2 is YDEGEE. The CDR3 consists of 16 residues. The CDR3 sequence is CASSLFWISYNSPLHF. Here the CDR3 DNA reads TGTGCCAGCAGCTTGTTCTGGATTTCCTATAATTCACCCCTCCACTTT.

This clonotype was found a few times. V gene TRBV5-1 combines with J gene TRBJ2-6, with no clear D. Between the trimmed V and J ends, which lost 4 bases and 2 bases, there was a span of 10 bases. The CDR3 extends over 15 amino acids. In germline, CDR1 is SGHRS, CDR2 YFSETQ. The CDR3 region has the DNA TGCGCCAGCAGCGGAGCTATTACTGGGGCCAACGTCCTGACTTTC. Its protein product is CASSGAITGANVLTF.

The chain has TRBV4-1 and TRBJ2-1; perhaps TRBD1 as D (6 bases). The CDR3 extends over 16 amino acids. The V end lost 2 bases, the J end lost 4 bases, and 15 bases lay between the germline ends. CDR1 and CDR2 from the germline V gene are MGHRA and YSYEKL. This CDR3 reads CASSQRETGEYNEQFF. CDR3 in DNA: TGCGCCAGCAGCCAAAGGGAGACAGGAGAGTACAATGAGCAGTTCTTC.

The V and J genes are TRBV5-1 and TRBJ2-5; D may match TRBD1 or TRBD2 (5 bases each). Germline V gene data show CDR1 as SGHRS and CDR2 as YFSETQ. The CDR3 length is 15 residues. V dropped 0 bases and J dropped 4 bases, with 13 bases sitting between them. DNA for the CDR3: TGCGCCAGCAGCTTGGGTGGGACGACCAGAGAGACCCAGTACTTC. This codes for CASSLGGTTRETQYF.

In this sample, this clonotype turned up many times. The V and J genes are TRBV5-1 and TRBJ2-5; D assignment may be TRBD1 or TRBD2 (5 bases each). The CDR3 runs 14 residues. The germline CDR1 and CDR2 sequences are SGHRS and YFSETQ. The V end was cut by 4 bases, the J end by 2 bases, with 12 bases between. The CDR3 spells CASSAGTVQETQYF. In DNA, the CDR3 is TGCGCCAGCAGCGCAGGGACGGTTCAAGAGACCCAGTACTTC.

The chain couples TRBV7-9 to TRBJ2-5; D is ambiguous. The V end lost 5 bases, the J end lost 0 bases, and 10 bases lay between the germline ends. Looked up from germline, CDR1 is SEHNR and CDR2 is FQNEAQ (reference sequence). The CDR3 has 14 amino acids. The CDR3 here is CASSGVTYQETQYF. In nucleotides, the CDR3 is TGTGCCAGCAGCGGGGTTACGTACCAAGAGACCCAGTACTTC.

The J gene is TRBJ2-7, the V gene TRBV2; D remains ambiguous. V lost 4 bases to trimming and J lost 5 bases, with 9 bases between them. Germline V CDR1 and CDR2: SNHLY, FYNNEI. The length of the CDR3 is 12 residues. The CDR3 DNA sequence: TGTGCCAGCAGTGCACCAGCCGACGAGCAGTACTTC. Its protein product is CASSAPADEQYF.

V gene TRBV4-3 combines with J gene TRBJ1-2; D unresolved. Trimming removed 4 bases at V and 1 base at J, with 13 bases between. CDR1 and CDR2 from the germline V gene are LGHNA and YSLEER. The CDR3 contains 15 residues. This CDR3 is CASSPALSGNYGYTF. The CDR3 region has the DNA TGCGCCAGCAGCCCAGCTCTCAGCGGTAACTATGGCTACACCTTC.

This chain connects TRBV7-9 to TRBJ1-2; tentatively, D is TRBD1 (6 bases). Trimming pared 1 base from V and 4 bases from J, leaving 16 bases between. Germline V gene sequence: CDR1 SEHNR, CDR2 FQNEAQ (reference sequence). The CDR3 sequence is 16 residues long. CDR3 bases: TGTGCCAGCAGCTTAGTGGAGGGGGGTGCTCTCTATGGCTACACCTTC. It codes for CASSLVEGGALYGYTF. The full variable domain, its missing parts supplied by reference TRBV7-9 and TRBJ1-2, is DTGVSQNPRHKITKRGQNVTFRCDPISEHNRLYWYRQTLGQGPEFLTYFQNEAQLEKSRLLSDRFSAERPKGSFSTLEIQRTEQGDSAMYLCASSLVEGGALYGYTFGSGTRLTVV.

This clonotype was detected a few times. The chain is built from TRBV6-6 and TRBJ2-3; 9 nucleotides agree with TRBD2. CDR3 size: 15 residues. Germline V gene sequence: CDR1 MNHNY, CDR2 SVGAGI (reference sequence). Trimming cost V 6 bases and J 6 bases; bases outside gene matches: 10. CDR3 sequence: CASRSLAGDLDTQYF. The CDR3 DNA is TGTGCCAGCAGGTCACTAGCGGGTGATTTGGATACGCAGTATTTT.

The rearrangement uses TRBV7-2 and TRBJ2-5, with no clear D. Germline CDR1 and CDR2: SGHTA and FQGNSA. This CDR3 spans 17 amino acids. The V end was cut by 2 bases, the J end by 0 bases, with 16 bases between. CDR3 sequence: CASSLIGSTLYQETQYF. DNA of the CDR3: TGTGCCAGCAGCTTAATAGGGTCGACTTTGTACCAAGAGACCCAGTACTTC.

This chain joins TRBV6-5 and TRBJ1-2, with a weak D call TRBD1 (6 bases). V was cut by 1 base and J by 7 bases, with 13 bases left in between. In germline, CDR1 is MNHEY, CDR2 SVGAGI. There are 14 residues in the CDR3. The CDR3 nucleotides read TGTGCCAGCAGTTACTTCAGGGGAAATGGTGGCTACACCTTC. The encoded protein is CASSYFRGNGGYTF.

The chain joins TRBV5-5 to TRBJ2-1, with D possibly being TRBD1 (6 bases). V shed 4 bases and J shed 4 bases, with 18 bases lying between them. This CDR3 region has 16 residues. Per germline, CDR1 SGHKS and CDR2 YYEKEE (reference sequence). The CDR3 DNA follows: TGTGCCAGCAGCCTAACGACAGGAGGTTATTACAATGAGCAGTTCTTC. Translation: CASSLTTGGYYNEQFF.

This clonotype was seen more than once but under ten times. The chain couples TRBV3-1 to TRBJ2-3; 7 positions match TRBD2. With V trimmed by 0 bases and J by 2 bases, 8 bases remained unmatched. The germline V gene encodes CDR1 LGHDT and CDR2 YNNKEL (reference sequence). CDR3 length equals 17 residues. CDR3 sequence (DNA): TGTGCCAGCAGCCAAGAAAGTGGGGGGGACGCCACAGATACGCAGTATTTT. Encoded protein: CASSQESGGDATDTQYF.